The next 11 T cell receptor beta chains were all read from a single sample in a study of blood T cell repertoires in COVID-19. The method was immunoSEQ multiplex PCR; TCRdb's version includes in-frame clones alone and lacks a portion of them. The table includes about 250,000 clones, approximately 88% detected once. The material sequenced was peripheral blood. The receptors originated from a woman younger than 45 with COVID-19, enrolled during active disease.

The chain is built from TRBV4-3 and TRBJ1-1, with TRBD1 as a possible D gene (5 bases). The length of the CDR3 is 14 residues. The germline V gene encodes CDR1 LGHNA and CDR2 YSLEER. Trimming pared 0 bases from V and 7 bases from J, leaving 12 bases between. CDR3 in DNA: TGCGCCAGCAGCCAAGAGAGCCGGGGGGTTGAAGCTTTCTTT. This translates into CASSQESRGVEAFF.

The J gene is TRBJ2-1, the V gene TRBV9; D is possibly TRBD1 (7 bases). The germline CDR1 and CDR2 sequences are SGDLS and YYNGEE. There are 15 residues in the CDR3. V lost 4 bases to trimming and J lost 10 bases, with 21 bases between them. The CDR3 reads CASSPRGGGLREQFF. In nucleotides, the CDR3 is TGTGCCAGCAGCCCCCGAGGAGGGGGCTTAAGAGAGCAGTTCTTC.

This rearrangement joins TRBV11-2 to TRBJ1-5; the D is unclear. The CDR3 runs 16 residues. The V end was cut by 1 base, the J end by 4 bases, with 14 bases between. Per the germline V gene, CDR1 is SGHAT and CDR2 is FQNNGV. As DNA, the CDR3 is TGTGCCAGCAGCTTAGGAACTGCCGGTGAAAATCAGCCCCAGCATTTT. Its translation: CASSLGTAGENQPQHF.

In its sample, this clone was seen a few times. The rearrangement links TRBV4-2 to TRBJ2-2; tentatively, D is TRBD2 (5 bases). With 0 bases removed from V and 7 bases from J, the gap between germline ends came to 12 bases. Germline-derived CDR1 and CDR2 are LGHNA and YNFKEQ. The CDR3 spans 15 residues. The CDR3 is CASSQDWLALGELFF. CDR3 nucleotides: TGTGCCAGCAGCCAAGATTGGCTAGCTCTCGGGGAGCTGTTTTTT.

The chain links TRBV19 to TRBJ1-2, with D possibly being TRBD1 (5 bases). The germline gives CDR1 LNHDA, CDR2 SQIVND (reference sequence). CDR3 length: 16 amino acids. V lost 0 bases and J 10 bases, leaving 21 bases between the germline ends. The CDR3 is CASSIDLWQGGFSYTF. CDR3 DNA sequence: TGTGCCAGTAGTATAGATCTATGGCAGGGAGGATTTTCCTACACCTTC. The whole variable domain, remainder taken from reference TRBV19 and TRBJ1-2, is DGGITQSPKYLFRKEGQNVTLSCEQNLNHDAMYWYRQDPGQGLRLIYYSQIVNDFQKGDIAEGYSVSREKKESFPLTVTSAQKNPTAFYLCASSIDLWQGGFSYTFGSGTRLTVV.

The J gene is TRBJ1-2, the V gene TRBV2, with TRBD1 matching over 7 bases. The CDR3 runs 11 residues. The germline CDR1 and CDR2 sequences are SNHLY and FYNNEI. Trimming removed 11 bases from V and 5 bases from J; junction bases left unmatched: 5. The CDR3 loop is CASGTAYGYTF. Written as DNA, the CDR3 is TGTGCCTCCGGGACAGCATATGGCTACACCTTC.

The gene calls are TRBV5-1 and TRBJ1-4, with D tentatively TRBD1 (6 bases). Germline CDR1 reads SGHRS; CDR2 reads YFSETQ. Trimming removed 0 bases from V and 8 bases from J, with 11 bases in between. The CDR3 has 14 amino acids. This chain's CDR3 is CASSLVAGDEKLFF. CDR3 nucleotides: TGCGCCAGCAGCTTGGTTGCAGGGGACGAAAAACTGTTTTTT.

The count of this clone is one. The chain combines TRBV19 with TRBJ1-3; the match to TRBD1 covers 9 bases. The CDR3 runs 15 residues. Losses at the gene ends were 6 bases for V and 8 bases for J; bases not matched to a gene: 11. CDR1 is LNHDA and CDR2 is SQIVND in the germline V gene (reference sequence). The CDR3 spells CASSHSGDRVYTIYF. In nucleotides, the CDR3 is TGTGCCAGTAGCCATTCGGGGGACAGGGTGTACACCATATATTTT.

The count of this clone is one. The gene calls are TRBV27 and TRBJ2-2; 10 bases map to TRBD2. The CDR3 consists of 16 residues. Germline CDR1 and CDR2: MNHEY and SMNVEV (reference sequence). The trim removed 4 bases at V and 1 base at J, leaving 3 bases unmatched. CDR3 nucleotide sequence: TGTGCCAGCAGTTCTCCTAGCGGGGGGAACACCGGGGAGCTGTTTTTT. Translated: CASSSPSGGNTGELFF.

This rearrangement joins TRBV13 to TRBJ2-1, with 8 bases that match TRBD2. From germline, CDR1 is PRHDT and CDR2 FYEKMQ (reference sequence). The V segment lost 5 bases and the J segment 7 bases; nucleotides outside the gene matches: 13. The CDR3 totals 16 residues. The CDR3 is CASSTASGGPGNEQFF. CDR3 nucleotides: TGTGCCAGCAGCACCGCTTCGGGGGGGCCTGGTAATGAGCAGTTCTTC. The variable domain in full, completed from reference TRBV13 and TRBJ2-1, reads AAGVIQSPRHLIKEKRETATLKCYPIPRHDTVYWYQQGPGQDPQFLISFYEKMQSDKGSIPDRFSAQQFSDYHSELNMSSLELGDSALYFCASSTASGGPGNEQFFGPGTRLTVL.

The CDR3 region is CASSFRENSPLHF. CDR3 coding DNA: TGTGCCAGCAGTTTTCGGGAGAATTCACCCCTCCACTTT. The chain links TRBV28 to TRBJ1-6; D is undetermined. This CDR3 contains 13 residues. Germline V gene lookup returns CDR1 MDHEN and CDR2 SYDVKM. The ends were cut back, 3 bases at V and 7 bases at J, with 7 bases in the middle.